Detailed here is one T cell receptor (beta chain). This entry belongs to a study of technical replicates of blood from several donors. The method was immunoSEQ multiplex PCR; TCRdb's version includes in-frame clones alone and lacks a portion of them. The table lists about 79,000 clones, around 92% of them singletons. Unmatched junction bases numbered 8, after V lost 8 bases and J lost 4 bases. This CDR3 spans 14 amino acids. Per the germline V gene, CDR1 is MNHNY and CDR2 is SVGAGI (reference sequence). Specimen: T cells isolated from PBMCs. The TCR sequence derives from a human donor in good health. Some clones in this sample may be carry-over from other donors' samples. The chain combines TRBV6-6 with TRBJ2-7; 10 positions agree with TRBD1. CDR3 coding DNA: TGTGCCAGCTATATTGGGACAGGGGTTTACGAGCAGTACTTC. Translation: CASYIGTGVYEQYF.